A selection of T cell receptor beta chains follows, all from one sample in a study of metastatic and nonmetastatic thyroid tumors. TCRdb re-called the PCR reads via MiXCR. Among 45,000 to 65,000 clones listed, 20% to 25% were seen once. Material: blood. These receptors came from a female donor with papillary thyroid cancer or a benign thyroid nodule (not recorded which). Some clones in this sample may be carry-over from other donors' samples. Each CDR3 is given with its conserved first and last residue. D genes are given only for firm matches. Part of the rows lack a size; the others show once, few, many or a class for expanded clones.

v_call: TRBV5-1
j_call: TRBJ2-1
clone_size: .
d_call: TRBD2
cdr3_nt: TGCGCCAGCAGCTTGGGTAGCGGGAAGAAGAATGAGCAGTTCTTC
cdr3_aa: CASSLGSGKKNEQFF

v_call: TRBV10-3
j_call: TRBJ1-1
clone_size: .
d_call: .
cdr3_nt: TGTGCCATCAGTGAGTCATCGGGGGGTGAAGCTTTCTTT
cdr3_aa: CAISESSGGEAFF

v_call: TRBV6-6
j_call: TRBJ2-1
clone_size: many
d_call: .
cdr3_nt: TGTGCCAGCAGTTACTCGAGGGGGACAACCTTCGGCTCCTACAATGAGCAGTTCTTC
cdr3_aa: CASSYSRGTTFGSYNEQFF

v_call: TRBV30
j_call: TRBJ1-2
clone_size: .
d_call: .
cdr3_nt: TGTGCCTGGAGTCCCCCCGTGACCTTGGGAGGCTACACCTTC
cdr3_aa: CAWSPPVTLGGYTF

v_call: TRBV6-1
j_call: TRBJ2-7
clone_size: few
d_call: .
cdr3_nt: TGTGCCAGCAGTGTAGGCACACTCGACTACTACGAGCAGTACTTC
cdr3_aa: CASSVGTLDYYEQYF

v_call: TRBV18
j_call: TRBJ1-5
clone_size: .
d_call: TRBD1
cdr3_nt: TGTGCCAGCTCACTTGCCGGGGAGACAGGGAGTCAGCCCCTGCATTTT
cdr3_aa: CASSLAGETGSQPLHF

v_call: TRBV20-1
j_call: TRBJ2-5
clone_size: many
d_call: TRBD2
cdr3_nt: TGCAGTGCAGTCTCTGCGGGAGGGGAGACCCAGTACTTC
cdr3_aa: CSAVSAGGETQYF

v_call: TRBV25-1
j_call: TRBJ2-7
clone_size: few
d_call: .
cdr3_nt: TGTGCCAGCAGAGGCAGCAATTCAAACGAGCAGTACTTC
cdr3_aa: CASRGSNSNEQYF

v_call: TRBV12-3/TRBV12-4
j_call: TRBJ2-1
clone_size: many
d_call: TRBD2
cdr3_nt: TGTGCCAGCAGTTCCTGGACTAGCGACTACAATGAGCAGTTCTTC
cdr3_aa: CASSSWTSDYNEQFF

v_call: TRBV6-4
j_call: TRBJ2-1
clone_size: many
d_call: TRBD1
cdr3_nt: TGTGCCAGCAGTGATTGGGACAGGGAATCAAATGAGCAGTTCTTC
cdr3_aa: CASSDWDRESNEQFF

v_call: TRBV19
j_call: TRBJ2-2
clone_size: many
d_call: .
cdr3_nt: TGTGCCAGTAGTGTTTGGGACAAACCGAACACCGGGGAGCTGTTTTTT
cdr3_aa: CASSVWDKPNTGELFF

v_call: TRBV6-5
j_call: TRBJ1-1
clone_size: many
d_call: TRBD1
cdr3_nt: TGTGCCAGCAGTTCACTCCCCGGACAGGGGGACAGAATGGCTTTCTTT
cdr3_aa: CASSSLPGQGDRMAFF

v_call: TRBV28
j_call: TRBJ1-4
clone_size: many
d_call: .
cdr3_nt: TGTGCCAGCAGTTTCGGTGAAACTAATGAAAAACTGTTTTTT
cdr3_aa: CASSFGETNEKLFF

v_call: TRBV28
j_call: TRBJ2-5
clone_size: few
d_call: .
cdr3_nt: TGTGCCAGCGGTTTGGCGGGGCGCCGAGAGACCCAGTACTTC
cdr3_aa: CASGLAGRRETQYF

v_call: TRBV19
j_call: TRBJ2-7
clone_size: few
d_call: .
cdr3_nt: TGTTCCATTGGGACCGCAACCTACGAGCAGTACTTC
cdr3_aa: CSIGTATYEQYF

v_call: TRBV6-1
j_call: TRBJ2-7
clone_size: many
d_call: TRBD2
cdr3_nt: TGTGCCAGCGCCCACTTGGGGGAGGGCCTTTACGAGCAGTACTTC
cdr3_aa: CASAHLGEGLYEQYF

v_call: TRBV30
j_call: TRBJ2-5
clone_size: many
d_call: TRBD1
cdr3_nt: TGTGCCTGGAGACCCCGGGACAGGGGGCGAGGGACCCAGTACTTC
cdr3_aa: CAWRPRDRGRGTQYF

v_call: TRBV5-1
j_call: TRBJ2-7
clone_size: many
d_call: TRBD1
cdr3_nt: TGCGCCAGCAGCCAAGGGACAGGGGGCTACGAGCAGTACTTC
cdr3_aa: CASSQGTGGYEQYF

v_call: TRBV19
j_call: TRBJ2-5
clone_size: many
d_call: TRBD2
cdr3_nt: TGTGCCAGTAGTATCCCGGCAGCGGGAGGGGGAGAGACCCAGTACTTC
cdr3_aa: CASSIPAAGGGETQYF

v_call: TRBV7-3
j_call: TRBJ2-2
clone_size: .
d_call: .
cdr3_nt: TGTGCCAGCAGCTTAAATGGGCAGGCGGGCGGGGAGCTTTTTTTT
cdr3_aa: CASSLNGQAGGELFF

v_call: TRBV20-1
j_call: TRBJ2-7
clone_size: many
d_call: TRBD2
cdr3_nt: TGCAGTGCTAGGGCCCGTCGGGAGGGGTACGAGCAGTACTTC
cdr3_aa: CSARARREGYEQYF

v_call: TRBV30
j_call: TRBJ2-3
clone_size: many
d_call: .
cdr3_nt: TGTGCCTGGAGTGGAATAGCCGGGAATACGCAGTATTTT
cdr3_aa: CAWSGIAGNTQYF

v_call: TRBV19
j_call: TRBJ1-2
clone_size: many
d_call: .
cdr3_nt: TGTGCCAGTAGTATACTTGGCCCTGGAGGCTACACCTTC
cdr3_aa: CASSILGPGGYTF

v_call: TRBV5-1
j_call: TRBJ1-4
clone_size: many
d_call: TRBD1
cdr3_nt: TGCGCCAGCAGCCCTGGGACAGGTCCAGATAATGAAAAACTGTTTTTT
cdr3_aa: CASSPGTGPDNEKLFF

v_call: TRBV28
j_call: TRBJ1-1
clone_size: many
d_call: .
cdr3_nt: TGTGCCAGCAGGACAGGAATGAACACTGAAGCTTTCTTT
cdr3_aa: CASRTGMNTEAFF

v_call: TRBV5-1
j_call: TRBJ2-1
clone_size: many
d_call: .
cdr3_nt: TGCGCCAGCAGCGTTGGTCAGGGGCCTAACAATGAGCAGTTCTTC
cdr3_aa: CASSVGQGPNNEQFF

v_call: TRBV5-1
j_call: TRBJ2-3
clone_size: .
d_call: .
cdr3_nt: TGCGCCAGCAGCCTGGAGACTATCGCCCGAGGTATGCAGTATTTT
cdr3_aa: CASSLETIARGMQYF

v_call: TRBV6-2/TRBV6-3
j_call: TRBJ2-1
clone_size: many
d_call: TRBD2
cdr3_nt: TGTGCCAGCAGTTCTGAGACTAGCGGGAGTATTTATGAGCAGTTCTTC
cdr3_aa: CASSSETSGSIYEQFF

v_call: TRBV7-8
j_call: TRBJ1-4
clone_size: many
d_call: TRBD1
cdr3_nt: TGTGCCAGCAGGCGAACAGGGGTAGGAGAAAAACTGTTTTTT
cdr3_aa: CASRRTGVGEKLFF

v_call: TRBV6-4
j_call: TRBJ2-2
clone_size: many
d_call: TRBD2
cdr3_nt: TGTGCCAGCAGTGACTCTCTAGCGGGAGAATTTACCGGGGAGCTGTTTTTT
cdr3_aa: CASSDSLAGEFTGELFF

v_call: TRBV19
j_call: TRBJ1-5
clone_size: many
d_call: .
cdr3_nt: TGTGCCAGTAGTATCCCGCCTCGTGGCCAGCCCCAGCATTTT
cdr3_aa: CASSIPPRGQPQHF

v_call: TRBV11-1
j_call: TRBJ1-2
clone_size: many
d_call: .
cdr3_nt: TGTGCCAGCAGCTTAGATGGTTCGGCACCTGCTAACTATGGCTACACCTTC
cdr3_aa: CASSLDGSAPANYGYTF

v_call: TRBV20-1
j_call: TRBJ2-1
clone_size: many
d_call: .
cdr3_nt: TGCAGTGCGTATATTCTCTCCTACAATGAGCAGTTCTTC
cdr3_aa: CSAYILSYNEQFF

v_call: TRBV20-1
j_call: TRBJ2-3
clone_size: many
d_call: .
cdr3_nt: TGCAGTGCTAGAGGGCCCCGTCCGGATACGCAGTATTTT
cdr3_aa: CSARGPRPDTQYF

v_call: TRBV6-6
j_call: TRBJ2-7
clone_size: many
d_call: TRBD1
cdr3_nt: TGTGCCAGCAGCTTACGAGGGACAGACTACGAGCAGTACTTC
cdr3_aa: CASSLRGTDYEQYF

v_call: TRBV20-1
j_call: TRBJ2-7
clone_size: .
d_call: .
cdr3_nt: TGCAGTGCTAAACAGGACCACTACGAGCAGTACTTC
cdr3_aa: CSAKQDHYEQYF

v_call: TRBV12-3/TRBV12-4
j_call: TRBJ2-2
clone_size: many
d_call: TRBD2
cdr3_nt: TGTGCCAGCAGACTAGCGGGAGACACCACCGGGGAGCTGTTTTTT
cdr3_aa: CASRLAGDTTGELFF

v_call: TRBV5-1
j_call: TRBJ2-3
clone_size: many
d_call: .
cdr3_nt: TGCGCCAGCAGCCCGCCGGCCCCAGATACGCAGTATTTT
cdr3_aa: CASSPPAPDTQYF

v_call: TRBV29-1
j_call: TRBJ2-1
clone_size: few
d_call: .
cdr3_nt: TGCAGCGTTGAAGATAGGGGATTCTCCTACAATGAGCAGTTCTTC
cdr3_aa: CSVEDRGFSYNEQFF

v_call: TRBV28
j_call: TRBJ1-3
clone_size: many
d_call: .
cdr3_nt: TGTGCCAGCAGTTTATTGGGAAACACCATATATTTT
cdr3_aa: CASSLLGNTIYF

v_call: TRBV5-4
j_call: TRBJ2-5
clone_size: many
d_call: .
cdr3_nt: TGTGCCAGCAGCTTGTCTGGTCAAGAGACCCAGTACTTC
cdr3_aa: CASSLSGQETQYF

v_call: TRBV7-2
j_call: TRBJ2-1
clone_size: .
d_call: .
cdr3_nt: TGTGCCAGCAGCTTATTTTCGTCTGGAGTGGTCTTC
cdr3_aa: CASSLFSSGVVF

v_call: TRBV18
j_call: TRBJ2-1
clone_size: few
d_call: TRBD2
cdr3_nt: TGTGCCAGCCCACCAGCGCCGGGACTAGCGGGAGTAGGTGAGCAGTTCTTC
cdr3_aa: CASPPAPGLAGVGEQFF

v_call: TRBV6-2/TRBV6-3
j_call: TRBJ2-2
clone_size: many
d_call: .
cdr3_nt: TGTGCCAGCAGTTACCCGTTAGACAGGTCGAGTTTGGCGGGTCGCTCCGGGGAGCTGTTTTTT
cdr3_aa: CASSYPLDRSSLAGRSGELFF

v_call: TRBV12-3/TRBV12-4
j_call: TRBJ2-7
clone_size: many
d_call: TRBD2
cdr3_nt: TGTGCCAGCAGTTCCCAAGCGGGAAAGAAAGAGCAGTACTTC
cdr3_aa: CASSSQAGKKEQYF

v_call: TRBV18
j_call: TRBJ2-7
clone_size: .
d_call: TRBD2
cdr3_nt: TGTGCCAGCTCACCGGGACTAGCGGCGGCAGGTGAGCAGTACTTC
cdr3_aa: CASSPGLAAAGEQYF

v_call: TRBV5-1
j_call: TRBJ1-4
clone_size: many
d_call: .
cdr3_nt: TGCGCCAGCAGCTTGACGACAACTAATGAAAAACTGTTTTTT
cdr3_aa: CASSLTTTNEKLFF

v_call: TRBV7-8
j_call: TRBJ1-5
clone_size: many
d_call: .
cdr3_nt: TGTGCCAGCAGCAAGGTCCGGACAGATAGCAATCAGCCCCAGCATTTT
cdr3_aa: CASSKVRTDSNQPQHF

v_call: TRBV27
j_call: TRBJ2-3
clone_size: many
d_call: .
cdr3_nt: TGTGCCAGCAGTATCTCTTGGGGGGCTCGGACAGATACGCAGTATTTT
cdr3_aa: CASSISWGARTDTQYF

v_call: TRBV6-1
j_call: TRBJ2-1
clone_size: many
d_call: TRBD2
cdr3_nt: TGTGCCAGCTCCTCTTCGGCGGGGGACTACAATGAGCAGTTCTTC
cdr3_aa: CASSSSAGDYNEQFF

v_call: TRBV4-1
j_call: TRBJ2-5
clone_size: many
d_call: .
cdr3_nt: TGCGCCAGCAGCCAAGTTTCAGGGGTGATCGGAGGGACCCAGTACTTC
cdr3_aa: CASSQVSGVIGGTQYF

v_call: TRBV30
j_call: TRBJ1-6
clone_size: medium-sized
d_call: .
cdr3_nt: TGTGCCTGGACCTCGGGCAGTTTGAACAATTCACCCCTCCACTTT
cdr3_aa: CAWTSGSLNNSPLHF

v_call: TRBV6-4
j_call: TRBJ2-2
clone_size: many
d_call: .
cdr3_nt: TGTGCCAGCAGTGACAGGGGAGAAACCGGGGAGCTGTTTTTT
cdr3_aa: CASSDRGETGELFF

v_call: TRBV12-3/TRBV12-4
j_call: TRBJ2-1
clone_size: many
d_call: TRBD2
cdr3_nt: TGTGCCAGCAGCCGACTAGCGGATTACAATGAGCAGTTCTTC
cdr3_aa: CASSRLADYNEQFF

v_call: TRBV9
j_call: TRBJ2-7
clone_size: .
d_call: .
cdr3_nt: TGTGCCAACAGCGTATCAGGGGCGGGCTCGGGGAACGAGCAGCACTTC
cdr3_aa: CANSVSGAGSGNEQHF